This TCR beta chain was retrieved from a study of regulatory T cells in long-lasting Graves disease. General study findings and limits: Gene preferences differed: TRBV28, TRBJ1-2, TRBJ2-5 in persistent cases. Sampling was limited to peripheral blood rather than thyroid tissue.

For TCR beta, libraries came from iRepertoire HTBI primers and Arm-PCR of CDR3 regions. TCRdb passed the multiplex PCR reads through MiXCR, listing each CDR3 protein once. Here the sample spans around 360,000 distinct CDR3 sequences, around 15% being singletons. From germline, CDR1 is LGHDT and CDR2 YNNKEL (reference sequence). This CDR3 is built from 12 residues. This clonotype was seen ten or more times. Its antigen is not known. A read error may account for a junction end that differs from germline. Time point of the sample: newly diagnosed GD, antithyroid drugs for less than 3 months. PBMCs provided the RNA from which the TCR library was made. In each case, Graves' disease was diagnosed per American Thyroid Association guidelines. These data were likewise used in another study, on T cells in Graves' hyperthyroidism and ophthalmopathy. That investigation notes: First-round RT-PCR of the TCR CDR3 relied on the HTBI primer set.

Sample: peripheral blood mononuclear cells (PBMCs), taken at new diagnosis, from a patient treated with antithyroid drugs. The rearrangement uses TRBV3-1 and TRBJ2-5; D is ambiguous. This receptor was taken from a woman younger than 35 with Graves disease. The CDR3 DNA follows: TGCGCCAGCAGCCAAATCCGAGAGACCCAGTACTTC. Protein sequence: CASSQIRETQYF.